This T cell receptor (beta chain) is drawn from a study of identical twins. The cDNA had a unique molecular identifier and a template-switch universal primer site. From the 5' RACE reads, TCRdb called clonotypes with MiXCR, one entry per CDR3 protein. The data contain under 350,000 distinct CDR3 sequences, roughly 10% of them singletons. The CDR3 extends over 15 amino acids. Germline V gene data show CDR1 as LGHNA and CDR2 as YNFKEQ. V trimming: 1 base; J trimming: 4 bases; junction bases outside the gene matches: 1. This clonotype was counted many times. What it binds is unknown. General observations from the study: Excess low generation probability was seen in twin-shared out-of-frame alpha sequences. In cord blood, abundant beta clonotypes had fewer insertions; memory showed no trend.

This sample also appeared in a second study, on yellow fever vaccine responses in identical twins. This second study says: Twins' vaccine T cell response reportedly seemed partly convergent, partly personalized.

The receptor was derived from a woman aged 18-35 years in good health. V gene TRBV4-2 combines with J gene TRBJ2-3; 11 bases agree with TRBD1. What was sequenced was CD8+ T cells sorted from blood. The CDR3 DNA is TGTGCCAGCAGCCAAGGGACAGGGGGCGCAGATACGCAGTATTTT. Protein sequence: CASSQGTGGADTQYF.